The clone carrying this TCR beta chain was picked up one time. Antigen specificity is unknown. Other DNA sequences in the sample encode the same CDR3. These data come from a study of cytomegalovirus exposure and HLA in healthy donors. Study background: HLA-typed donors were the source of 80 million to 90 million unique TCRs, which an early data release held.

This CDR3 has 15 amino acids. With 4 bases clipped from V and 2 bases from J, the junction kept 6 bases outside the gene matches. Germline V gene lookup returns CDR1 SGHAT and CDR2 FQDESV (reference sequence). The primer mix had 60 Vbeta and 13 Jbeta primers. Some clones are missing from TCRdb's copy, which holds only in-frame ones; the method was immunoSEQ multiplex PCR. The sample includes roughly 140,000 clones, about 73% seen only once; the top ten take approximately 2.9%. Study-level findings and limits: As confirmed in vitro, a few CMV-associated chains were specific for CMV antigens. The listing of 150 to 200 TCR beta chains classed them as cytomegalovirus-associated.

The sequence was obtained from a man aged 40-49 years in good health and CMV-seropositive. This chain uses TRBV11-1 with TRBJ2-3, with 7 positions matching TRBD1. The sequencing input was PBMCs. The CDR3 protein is CASSSRTGITDTQYF. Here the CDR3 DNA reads TGTGCCAGCAGCTCGCGGACAGGTATCACAGATACGCAGTATTTT.